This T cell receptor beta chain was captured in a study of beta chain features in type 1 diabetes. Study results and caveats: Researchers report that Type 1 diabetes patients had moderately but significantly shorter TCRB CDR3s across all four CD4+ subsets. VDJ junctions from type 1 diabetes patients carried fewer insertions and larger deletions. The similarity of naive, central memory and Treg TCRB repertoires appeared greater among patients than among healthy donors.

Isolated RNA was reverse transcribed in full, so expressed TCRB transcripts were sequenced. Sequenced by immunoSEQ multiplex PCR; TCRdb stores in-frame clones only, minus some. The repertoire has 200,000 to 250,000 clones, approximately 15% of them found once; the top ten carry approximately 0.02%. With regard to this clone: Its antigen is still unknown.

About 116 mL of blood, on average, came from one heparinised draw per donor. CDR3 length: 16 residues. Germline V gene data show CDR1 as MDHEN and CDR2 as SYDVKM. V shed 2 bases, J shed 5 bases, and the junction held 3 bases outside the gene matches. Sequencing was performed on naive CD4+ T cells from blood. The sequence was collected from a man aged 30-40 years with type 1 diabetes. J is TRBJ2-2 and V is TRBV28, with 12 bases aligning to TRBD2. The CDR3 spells CASSLLAGGRTGELFF. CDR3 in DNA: TGTGCCAGCAGTTTACTAGCGGGAGGGCGGACCGGGGAGCTGTTTTTT.